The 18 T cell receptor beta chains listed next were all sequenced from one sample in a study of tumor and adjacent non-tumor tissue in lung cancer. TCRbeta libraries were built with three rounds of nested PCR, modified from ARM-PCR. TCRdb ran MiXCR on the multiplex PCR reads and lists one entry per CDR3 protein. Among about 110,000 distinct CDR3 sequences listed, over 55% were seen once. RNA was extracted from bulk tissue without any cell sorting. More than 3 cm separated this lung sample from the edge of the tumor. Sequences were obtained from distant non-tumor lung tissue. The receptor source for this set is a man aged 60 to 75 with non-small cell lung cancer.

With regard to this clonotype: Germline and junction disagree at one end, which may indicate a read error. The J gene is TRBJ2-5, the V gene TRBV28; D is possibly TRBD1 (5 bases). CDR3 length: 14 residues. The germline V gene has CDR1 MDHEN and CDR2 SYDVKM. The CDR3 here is CAGSLSIREETQYF. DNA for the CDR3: TGTGCCGGCAGTTTATCAATCAGGGAAGAGACCCAGTACTTC.

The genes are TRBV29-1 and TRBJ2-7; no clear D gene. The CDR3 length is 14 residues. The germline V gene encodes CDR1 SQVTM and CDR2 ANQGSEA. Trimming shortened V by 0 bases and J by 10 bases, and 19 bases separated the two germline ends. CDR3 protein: CSVEEGPAWIEQYF. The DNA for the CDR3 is TGCAGCGTTGAAGAAGGCCCGGCCTGGATTGAACAGTACTTC.

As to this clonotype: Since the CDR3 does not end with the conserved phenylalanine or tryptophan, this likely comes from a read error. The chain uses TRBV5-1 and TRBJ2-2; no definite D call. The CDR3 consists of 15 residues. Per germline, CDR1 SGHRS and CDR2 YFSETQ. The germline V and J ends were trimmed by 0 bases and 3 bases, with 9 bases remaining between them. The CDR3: CASSLGAGYTGELFL. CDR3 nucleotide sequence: TGCGCCAGCAGCTTGGGGGCAGGATACACCGGGGAGCTGTTTCTT.

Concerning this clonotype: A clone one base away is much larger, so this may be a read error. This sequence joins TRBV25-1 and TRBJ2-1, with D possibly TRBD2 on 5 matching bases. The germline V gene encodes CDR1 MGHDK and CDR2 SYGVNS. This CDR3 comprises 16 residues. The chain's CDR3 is CVSSELTTNSYNEQFF. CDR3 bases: TGTGTCAGCAGTGAATTGACTACCAACTCCTACAATGAGCAGTTCTTC.

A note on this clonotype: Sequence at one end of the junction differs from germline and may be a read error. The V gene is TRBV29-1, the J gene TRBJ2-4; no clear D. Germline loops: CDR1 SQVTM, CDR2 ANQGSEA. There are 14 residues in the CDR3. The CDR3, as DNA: TGCAGCGTCAGGCCGGTCCTTGCCGAAAACATTCAGTGCTTC. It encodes CSVRPVLAENIQCF. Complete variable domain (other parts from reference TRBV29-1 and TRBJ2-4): SAVISQKPSRDICQRGTSLTIQCQVDSQVTMMFWYRQQPGQSLTLIATANQGSEATYESGFVIDKFPISRPNLTFSTLTVSNMSPEDSSIYLCSVRPVLAENIQCFGAGTRLSVL.

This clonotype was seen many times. The CDR3 region is CASSVERAYNEQFF. In DNA form, the CDR3 reads TGTGCCAGCAGTGTCGAGCGGGCGTACAATGAGCAGTTCTTC. The rearrangement links TRBV25-1 to TRBJ2-1; perhaps TRBD2 as D (6 bases). The length of the CDR3 is 14 residues. Germline-derived CDR1 and CDR2 are MGHDK and SYGVNS. Trimming left V 4 bases short and J 4 bases short, with 11 bases between.

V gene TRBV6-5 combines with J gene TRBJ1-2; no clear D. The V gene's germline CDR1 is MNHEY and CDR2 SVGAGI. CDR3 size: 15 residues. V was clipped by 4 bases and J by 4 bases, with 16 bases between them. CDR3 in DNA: TGTGCCAGCAGTTTCCGGGGTCCCTCTGCCTATGGCTACACCTTC. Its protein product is CASSFRGPSAYGYTF.

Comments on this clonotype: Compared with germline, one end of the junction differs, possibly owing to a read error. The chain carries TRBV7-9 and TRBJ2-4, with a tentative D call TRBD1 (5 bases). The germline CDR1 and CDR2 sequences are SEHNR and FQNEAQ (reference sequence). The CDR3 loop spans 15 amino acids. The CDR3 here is CASSLARVDKNIKYF. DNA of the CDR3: TGTGCCAGCAGCTTAGCCAGGGTCGACAAAAACATTAAGTACTTC.

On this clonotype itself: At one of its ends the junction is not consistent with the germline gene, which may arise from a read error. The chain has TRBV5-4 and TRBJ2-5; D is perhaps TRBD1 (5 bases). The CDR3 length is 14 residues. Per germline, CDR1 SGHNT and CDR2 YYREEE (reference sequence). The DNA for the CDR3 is TGTACCAGCAGCTTGATACAGGACCAAGAGACCCAGTACTTC. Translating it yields CTSSLIQDQETQYF.

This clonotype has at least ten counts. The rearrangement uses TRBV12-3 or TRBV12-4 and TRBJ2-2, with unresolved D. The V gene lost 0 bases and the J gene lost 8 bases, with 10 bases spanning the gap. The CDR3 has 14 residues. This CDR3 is CASSLAREGGELFF. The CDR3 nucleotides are TGTGCCAGCAGTTTAGCCCGCGAAGGAGGGGAGCTGTTTTTT.

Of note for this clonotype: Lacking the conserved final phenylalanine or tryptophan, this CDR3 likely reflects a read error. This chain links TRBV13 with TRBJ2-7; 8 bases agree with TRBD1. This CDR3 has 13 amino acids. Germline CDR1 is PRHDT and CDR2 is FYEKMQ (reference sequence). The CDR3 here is CASGLQGAYEQYI. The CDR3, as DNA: TGTGCCAGCGGCTTGCAGGGGGCATACGAGCAGTACATC.

CDR3 in DNA: TGCGCCAGCCGGGACACGCAAGAGACCCAGTACTTC. Translated: CASRDTQETQYF. The chain links TRBV5-1 to TRBJ2-5; a possible D gene is TRBD1 (6 bases). V was trimmed by 7 bases and J by 2 bases, leaving 9 bases between them. Germline CDR1 is SGHRS and CDR2 is YFSETQ. This CDR3 is built from 12 residues.

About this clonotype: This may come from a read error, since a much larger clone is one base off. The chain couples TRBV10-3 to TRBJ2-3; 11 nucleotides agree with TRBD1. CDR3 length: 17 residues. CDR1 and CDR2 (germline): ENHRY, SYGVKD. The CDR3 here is CAISRRDRGGSIDTQYF. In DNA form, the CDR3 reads TGTGCCATCAGTCGGAGGGACAGGGGGGGAAGCATAGATACGCAGTATTTT.

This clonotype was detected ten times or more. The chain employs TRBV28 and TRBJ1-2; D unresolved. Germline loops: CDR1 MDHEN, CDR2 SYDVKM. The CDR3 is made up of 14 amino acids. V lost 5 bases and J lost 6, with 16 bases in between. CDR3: CASSLLIGQDGYTF. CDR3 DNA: TGTGCCAGCAGTCTACTAATTGGGCAGGATGGCTACACCTTC.

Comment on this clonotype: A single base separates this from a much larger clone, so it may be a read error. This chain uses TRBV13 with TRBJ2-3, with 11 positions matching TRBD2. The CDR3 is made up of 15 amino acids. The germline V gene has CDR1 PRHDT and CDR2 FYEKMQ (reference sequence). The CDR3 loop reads CASNVGTSGTGTQYF. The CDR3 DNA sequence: TGTGCCAGCAACGTCGGGACTAGCGGCACAGGTACGCAGTATTTT. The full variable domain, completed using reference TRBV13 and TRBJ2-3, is AAGVIQSPRHLIKEKRETATLKCYPIPRHDTVYWYQQGPGQDPQFLISFYEKMQSDKGSIPDRFSAQQFSDYHSELNMSSLELGDSALYFCASNVGTSGTGTQYFGPGTRLTVL.

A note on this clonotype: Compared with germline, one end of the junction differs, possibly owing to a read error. CDR3 in DNA: TGCAGCGTTGAAGGTAAACACAGCTCCTGCAGTGAGCAATTCTTC. Translation: CSVEGKHSSCSEQFF. The chain links TRBV29-1 to TRBJ2-1; D is unresolved. Germline CDR1 is SQVTM and CDR2 is ANQGSEA. This CDR3 is built from 15 residues.

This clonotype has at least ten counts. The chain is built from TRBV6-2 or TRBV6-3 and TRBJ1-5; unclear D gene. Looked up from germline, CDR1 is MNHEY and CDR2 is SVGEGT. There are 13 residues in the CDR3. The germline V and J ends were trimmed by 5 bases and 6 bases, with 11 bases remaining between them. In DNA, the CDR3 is TGTGCCAGCAGTAATGGGCCTTCTCAGCCCCAGCATTTT. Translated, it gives CASSNGPSQPQHF.

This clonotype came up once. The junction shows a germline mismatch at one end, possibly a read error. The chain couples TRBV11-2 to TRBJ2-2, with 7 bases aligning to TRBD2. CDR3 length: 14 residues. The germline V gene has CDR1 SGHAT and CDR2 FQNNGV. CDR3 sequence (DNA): TGTGCCAGCAGCCCAGGACTAGGTTCTGGGGAGATGTTTTTC. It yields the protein CASSPGLGSGEMFF.